The present T cell receptor beta chain was sequenced within a study of OX40 agonist ivuxolimab in advanced cancers. Study background: At 0.01 to 10 mg/kg, ivuxolimab was administered intravenously to patients every 2 weeks.

CDR1 is SGDLS and CDR2 is YYNGEE in the germline V gene. Deletions cut 0 bases from V and 3 bases from J, with 8 bases between. The CDR3 is made up of 14 amino acids. Remarks on this clone: The antigen is undetermined.

Only in-frame clones appear in the TCRdb table, and some are missing; sequencing was by immunoSEQ multiplex PCR. The profile shows 60,000 to 65,000 clones, around 90% of them singletons. Study results and caveats: On average, CD8+ T cells showed a greater number of expanded clones than CD4+. Antigen specificity of clonally expanded peripheral T cells was not established. Clonal expansion was seen in CD4+ and CD8+ blood T cells by week 6 at 0.1 to 3.0 mg/kg.

This chain uses TRBV9 with TRBJ2-3; D could derive from TRBD1 or TRBD2 (5 bases each). Specimen: CD4+ or CD8+ T cells sorted from blood, collected in a trial of the OX40 agonist ivuxolimab. The source of this sequence is an adult with an advanced solid tumor such as melanoma, head and neck, liver or kidney cancer. The CDR3 bases are TGTGCCAGCAGCGTAGATGGGGGAACAGATACGCAGTATTTT. Its translation is CASSVDGGTDTQYF.